This TCR beta chain was sequenced during a study of blood T cell repertoires in COVID-19. Trimming took 4 bases from V and 1 from J, leaving 16 bases between them. Germline CDR1 reads LGHDT; CDR2 reads YNNKEL (reference sequence). The CDR3 runs to 16 residues. Assay used: immunoSEQ multiplex PCR; TCRdb lists only in-frame clones, some missing. The table includes approximately 280,000 clones, approximately 86% detected once. Material: peripheral blood. The rearrangement links TRBV3-1 (or the pseudogene TRBV3-2) to TRBJ1-1, with D perhaps TRBD1 (5 bases). The receptor's source is a man between 18 and 35 years old with active or convalescent COVID-19. The CDR3 sequence: CASSRVFWGENTEAFF. Here the CDR3 DNA reads TGTGCCAGCAGCCGAGTTTTTTGGGGGGAGAACACTGAAGCTTTCTTT.